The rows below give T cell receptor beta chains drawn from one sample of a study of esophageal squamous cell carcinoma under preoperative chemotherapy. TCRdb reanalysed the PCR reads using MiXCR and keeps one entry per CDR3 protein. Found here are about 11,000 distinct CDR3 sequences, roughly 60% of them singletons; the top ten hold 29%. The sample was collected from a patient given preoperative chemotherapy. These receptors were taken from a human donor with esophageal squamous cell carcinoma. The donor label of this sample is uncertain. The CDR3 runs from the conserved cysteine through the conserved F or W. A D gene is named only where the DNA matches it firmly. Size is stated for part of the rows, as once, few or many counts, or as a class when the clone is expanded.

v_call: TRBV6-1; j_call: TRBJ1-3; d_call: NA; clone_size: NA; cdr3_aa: CASSEMAAGNTIYF; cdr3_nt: TGTGCCAGCAGTGAAATGGCCGCTGGAAACACCATATATTTT
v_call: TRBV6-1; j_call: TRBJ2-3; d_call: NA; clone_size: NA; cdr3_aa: CASGEFWGRYTDTQYF; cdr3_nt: TGTGCCAGCGGTGAATTTTGGGGACGCTACACAGATACGCAGTATTTC
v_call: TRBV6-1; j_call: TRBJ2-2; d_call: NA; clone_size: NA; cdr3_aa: CASRLRFDTGELFF; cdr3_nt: TGTGCCAGCAGATTGCGGTTTGACACCGGGGAGCTGTTTTTT
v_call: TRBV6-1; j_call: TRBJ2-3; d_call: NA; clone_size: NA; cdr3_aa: CGSRAPLTKDTQYF; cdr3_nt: TGTGGCAGCAGGGCGCCTCTAACCAAAGACACTCAGTATTTC
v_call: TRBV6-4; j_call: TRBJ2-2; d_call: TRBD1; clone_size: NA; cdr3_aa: CASSSGTGGKEEFGELFF; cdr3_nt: TGTGCCAGCAGCTCCGGGACAGGGGGCAAGGAGGAATTCGGGGAGCTGTTTTTT
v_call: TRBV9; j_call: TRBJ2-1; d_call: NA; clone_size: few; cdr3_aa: CASSVEGHGGRDEQFF; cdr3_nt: TGTGCCAGCAGCGTAGAGGGGCACGGGGGCAGGGATGAGCAGTTCTTC
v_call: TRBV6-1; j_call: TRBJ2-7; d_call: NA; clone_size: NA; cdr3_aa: CASTQTVTYEQYF; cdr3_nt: TGTGCCAGCACCCAGACGGTTACCTACGAGCAGTACTTC
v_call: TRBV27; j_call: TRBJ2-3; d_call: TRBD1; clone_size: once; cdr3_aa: CASSFSQGSGTDTQYF; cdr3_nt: TGTGCCAGCAGTTTCTCACAGGGGAGTGGCACAGATACGCAGTATTTT
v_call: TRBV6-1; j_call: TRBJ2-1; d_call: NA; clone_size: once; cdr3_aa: CASKAVSTDTQFF; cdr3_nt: TGTGCCAGCAAGGCGGTGAGCACCGATACGCAGTTCTTC
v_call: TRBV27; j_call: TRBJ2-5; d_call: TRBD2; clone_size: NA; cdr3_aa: CASSLMASGPSSYNEQYF; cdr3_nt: TGTGCCAGCAGTTTAATGGCTAGCGGGCCTAGCTCCTACAATGAGCAGTACTTC
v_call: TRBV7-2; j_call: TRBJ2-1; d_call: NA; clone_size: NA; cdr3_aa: CASSLSRVYEQFF; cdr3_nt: TGTGCCAGCAGCTTATCCAGGGTATACGAGCAGTTCTTC
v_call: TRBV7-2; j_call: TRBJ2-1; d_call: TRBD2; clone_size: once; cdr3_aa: CASRRIAGVGEQFF; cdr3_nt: TGTGCCAGCAGGAGGATCGCGGGAGTGGGCGAGCAGTTCTTC
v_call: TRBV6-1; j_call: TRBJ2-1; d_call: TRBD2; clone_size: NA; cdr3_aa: CASSTLAANEQFF; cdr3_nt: TGTGCCAGCAGCACCCTAGCGGCCAATGAGCAGTTCTTC
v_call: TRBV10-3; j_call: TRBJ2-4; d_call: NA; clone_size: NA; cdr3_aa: CATPGSLGEQYF; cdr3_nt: TGTGCCACCCCCGGTTCCCTAGGGGAGCAGTACTTC
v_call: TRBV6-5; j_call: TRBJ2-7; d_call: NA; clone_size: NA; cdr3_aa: CASSLGSSSYEQYF; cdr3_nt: TGTGCCAGCAGTTTGGGCAGCTCATCCTACGAGCAGTACTTC
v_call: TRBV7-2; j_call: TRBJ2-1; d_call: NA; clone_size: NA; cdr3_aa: CASSLDNGGYNEQFF; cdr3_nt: TGTGCCAGCAGCTTAGACAACGGGGGCTACAATGAGCAGTTCTTC
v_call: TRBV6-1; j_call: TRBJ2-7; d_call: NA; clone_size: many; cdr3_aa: CASRSTKGSYEQYF; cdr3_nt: TGTGCCAGCAGATCCACTAAGGGCTCCTACGAGCAGTACTTC
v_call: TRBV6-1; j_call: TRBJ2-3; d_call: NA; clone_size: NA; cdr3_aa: CASIGVRGELGKDMQYF; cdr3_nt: TGTGCCAGCATCGGGGTCAGGGGAGAGCTCGGCAAAGATATGCAGTATTTC
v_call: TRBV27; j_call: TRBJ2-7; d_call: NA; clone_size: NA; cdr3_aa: CASSLLSRAKDEQYF; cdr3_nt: TGTGCCAGCAGTTTATTATCCCGGGCCAAGGACGAGCAGTACTTC
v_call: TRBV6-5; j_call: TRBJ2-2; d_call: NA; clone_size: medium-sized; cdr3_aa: CASSYDPPGTGELFF; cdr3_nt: TGTGCCAGCAGTTACGATCCCCCTGGAACCGGGGAGCTGTTTTTT
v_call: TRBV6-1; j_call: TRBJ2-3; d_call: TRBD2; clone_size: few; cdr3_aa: CASSELGGSDKDMQYF; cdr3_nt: TGTGCCAGCAGTGAATTGGGGGGGAGCGACAAAGATATGCAGTATTTT
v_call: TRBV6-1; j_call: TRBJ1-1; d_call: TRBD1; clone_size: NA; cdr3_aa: CASTDRENTEAFF; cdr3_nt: TGTGCCAGCACCGACAGGGAGAACACTGAAGCTTTCTTT
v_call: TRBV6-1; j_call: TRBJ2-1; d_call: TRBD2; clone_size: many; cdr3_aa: CASSAFRLAGVEQFF; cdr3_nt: TGTGCCAGCAGTGCTTTCCGACTAGCGGGAGTTGAGCAGTTCTTC
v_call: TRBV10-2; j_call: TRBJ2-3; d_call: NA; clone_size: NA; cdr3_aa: CASSESYSGVLDTDTQYF; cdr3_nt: TGCGCCAGCAGTGAGTCGTATTCGGGGGTGTTAGACACAGATACGCAGTATTTC
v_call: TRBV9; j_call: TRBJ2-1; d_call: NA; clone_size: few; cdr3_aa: CASSKLDTSSYNEQFF; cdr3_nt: TGTGCCAGCAGCAAACTCGACACAAGCTCCTACAATGAGCAGTTCTTC
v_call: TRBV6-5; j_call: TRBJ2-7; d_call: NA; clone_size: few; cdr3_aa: CASSILNWGYEQYF; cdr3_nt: TGTGCCAGCAGTATACTAAATTGGGGCTACGAGCAGTACTTC
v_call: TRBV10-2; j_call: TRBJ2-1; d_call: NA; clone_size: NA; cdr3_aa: CAGGIGGWDQETQFF; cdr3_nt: TGCGCCGGGGGGATAGGGGGCTGGGACCAAGAGACCCAGTTCTTC
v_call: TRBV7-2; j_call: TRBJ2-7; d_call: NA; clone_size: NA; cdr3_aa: CASSGRGGGSQETQYF; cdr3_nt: TGTGCCAGCAGCGGGCGAGGGGGGGGTAGCCAAGAGACGCAGTACTTC
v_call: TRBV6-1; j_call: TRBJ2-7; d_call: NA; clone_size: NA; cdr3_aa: CASTEFGGSYKDTQYF; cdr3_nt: TGTGCCAGCACGGAATTTGGGGGAAGCTACAAAGATACGCAGTACTTC
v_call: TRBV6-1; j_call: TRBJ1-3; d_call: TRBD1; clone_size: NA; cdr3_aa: CASRKGQGLLSGNTIYF; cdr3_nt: TGTGCCAGCAGAAAAGGACAGGGCCTCCTCTCTGGAAACACCATATATTTT
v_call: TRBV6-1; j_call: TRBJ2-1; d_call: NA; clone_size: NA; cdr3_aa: CARSVSRDAQFF; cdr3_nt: TGTGCCAGGAGTGTGAGCAGAGATGCGCAGTTCTTT
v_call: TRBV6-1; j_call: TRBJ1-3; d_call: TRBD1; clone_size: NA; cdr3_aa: CASQDREEVTIYF; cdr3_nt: TGTGCCAGCCAGGACAGGGAGGAGGTCACCATATATTTT
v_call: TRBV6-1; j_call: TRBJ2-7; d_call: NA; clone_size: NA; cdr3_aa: CASSEFGGRYKETQYF; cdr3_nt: TGTGCCAGCAGTGAATTTGGGGGACGTTACAAAGAGACGCAGTACTTC
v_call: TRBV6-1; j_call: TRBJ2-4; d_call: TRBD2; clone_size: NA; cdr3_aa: CASLDRGGSWTKNIQYF; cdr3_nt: TGTGCCAGCCTGGATCGGGGGGGCAGCTGGACCAAAAACATTCAGTACTTC
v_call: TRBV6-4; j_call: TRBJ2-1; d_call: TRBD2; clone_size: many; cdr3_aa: CASSEASGYGGEQFF; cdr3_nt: TGTGCCAGCAGCGAGGCTAGCGGGTACGGTGGTGAGCAGTTCTTC
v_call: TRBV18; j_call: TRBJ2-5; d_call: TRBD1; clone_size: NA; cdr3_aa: CASSSTPGTGGPRTMTQYF; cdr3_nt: TGTGCCAGCTCATCTACCCCCGGGACAGGGGGACCCCGGACCATGACCCAGTACTTC
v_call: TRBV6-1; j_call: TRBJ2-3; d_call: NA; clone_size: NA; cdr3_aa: CASSEFGGGRQNTQYF; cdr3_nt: TGTGCCAGCAGTGAATTCGGGGGTGGGCGCCAAAACACTCAGTATTTT